The clone carrying this T cell receptor (beta chain) turned up a few times. This sample stems from a study of blood T cell repertoires in COVID-19. This CDR3 is 16 amino acids long. The germline V gene encodes CDR1 MGHRA and CDR2 YSYEKL. The ends were cut back, 0 bases at V and 0 bases at J, with 12 bases in the middle. Generated by immunoSEQ multiplex PCR, the TCRdb table keeps only in-frame clones and is missing some. The profile covers 250,000 to 300,000 clones, with more than 70% appearing a single time and roughly 2% taken by the ten largest. The chain employs TRBV4-1 and TRBJ2-7; unclear D gene. The sample taken for sequencing was PBMCs or T cells enriched from blood (not recorded which). The source of this sequence is a woman aged 60-75 years in a cohort exposed to, infected with or recovered from COVID-19 (not recorded which). DNA of the CDR3: TGCGCCAGCAGCCAAGATACGGGTCCGAGCTCCTACGAGCAGTACTTC. Protein: CASSQDTGPSSYEQYF.